This T cell receptor beta chain appears in the sequencing data of a study of early T cells in non-severe SARS-CoV-2 infection. Broader study findings: VDJdb-based matching was biased toward anti-spike CD8 responses and missed private and CD4 specificities.

Note on this clonotype: What it recognizes is unknown. This may be a read error: a much more frequent sequence differs by one nucleotide.

Separate cDNA molecules each had unique molecular identifiers attached to them. TCRdb processed the 5' RACE reads anew with MiXCR; each CDR3 protein has one entry. The table shows around 60,000 distinct CDR3 sequences, with approximately 12% occurring only once. The sample consisted of whole blood. This clonotype originated in an adult who was a healthcare worker with PCR-confirmed SARS-CoV-2 infection or an uninfected control (not recorded which).

This chain's CDR3 is CAWSRKGAAYGYTF. CDR3 DNA: TGTGCCTGGAGCCGAAAGGGGGCTGCCTATGGCTACACCTTC. The rearrangement joins TRBV30 to TRBJ1-2; 7 nucleotides line up with TRBD1. This CDR3 contains 14 residues. CDR1 is GTSNPN and CDR2 is SVGIG in the germline V gene (reference sequence). J gave up 4 bases and V 3 bases, and 8 bases lay outside the gene matches.